The entry below gives a single TCR beta chain sequence along with its context. RNA transcripts served as the template for amplifying TCR beta CDR3 regions. The HTBI primer set drove a first-round RT-PCR of the TCR CDR3. MiXCR, applied by TCRdb to the multiplex PCR reads, yields one record per CDR3 protein. The profile shows around 690,000 distinct CDR3 sequences, around 21% of them singletons. The sample is drawn from a study of T cells in Graves' hyperthyroidism and ophthalmopathy. Germline trimming cut 4 bases from V and 4 bases from J; bases unmatched to any gene: 8. In germline, CDR1 is MGHRA, CDR2 YSYEKL. This CDR3 comprises 16 residues.

The rearrangement joins TRBV4-1 to TRBJ2-7, with 12 bases aligning to TRBD1. The origin of this receptor is a young man with Graves' ophthalmopathy. The sequencing sample was made of blood. CDR3 bases: TGCGCCAGCAGCCGATTTCCGGGACAGGGGGCTTACGAGCAGTACTTC. Translated, it gives CASSRFPGQGAYEQYF.